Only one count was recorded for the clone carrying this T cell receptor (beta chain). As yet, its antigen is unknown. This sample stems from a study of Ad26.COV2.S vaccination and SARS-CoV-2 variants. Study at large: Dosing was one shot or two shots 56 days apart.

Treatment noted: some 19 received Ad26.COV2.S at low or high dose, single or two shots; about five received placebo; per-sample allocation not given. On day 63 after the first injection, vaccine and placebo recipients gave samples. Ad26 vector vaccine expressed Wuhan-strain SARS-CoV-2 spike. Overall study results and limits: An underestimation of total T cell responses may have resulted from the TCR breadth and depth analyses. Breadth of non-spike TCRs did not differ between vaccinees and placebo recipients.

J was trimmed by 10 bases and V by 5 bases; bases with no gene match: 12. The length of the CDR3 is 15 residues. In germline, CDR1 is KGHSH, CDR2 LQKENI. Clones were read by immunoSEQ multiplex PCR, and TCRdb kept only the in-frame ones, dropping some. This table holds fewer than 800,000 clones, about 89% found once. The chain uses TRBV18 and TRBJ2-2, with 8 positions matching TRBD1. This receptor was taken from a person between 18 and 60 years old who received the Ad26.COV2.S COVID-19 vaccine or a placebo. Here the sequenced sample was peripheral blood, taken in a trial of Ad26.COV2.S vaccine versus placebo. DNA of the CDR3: TGTGCCAGCTCAAGCCTGACAGGGGAAGGAGCGGAGCTGTTTTTT. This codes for CASSSLTGEGAELFF.